This T cell receptor (beta chain) appears in the sequencing data of a study of blood T cell repertoires in COVID-19. The repertoire was sequenced with immunoSEQ multiplex PCR; TCRdb's copy has only in-frame clones and lacks some. The sample comprises 150,000 or so clones, around 80% of which are singletons, and 4.5% to 7.5% rests with the top ten. Between the trimmed V and J ends, which lost 3 bases and 0 bases, there was a span of 15 bases. Germline loops: CDR1 SGHNT, CDR2 YYREEE (reference sequence). The length of the CDR3 is 17 residues. This clonotype was obtained from a man in his forties who had recovered from COVID-19. The sample comprised PBMCs or T cells enriched from blood (not recorded which). V is TRBV5-4 and J is TRBJ2-2, with a tentative D call TRBD1 (5 bases). The CDR3, as DNA: TGTGCCAGCAGCTCCGCGCGTCAGGGTTCGAACACCGGGGAGCTGTTTTTT. Translation gives CASSSARQGSNTGELFF.